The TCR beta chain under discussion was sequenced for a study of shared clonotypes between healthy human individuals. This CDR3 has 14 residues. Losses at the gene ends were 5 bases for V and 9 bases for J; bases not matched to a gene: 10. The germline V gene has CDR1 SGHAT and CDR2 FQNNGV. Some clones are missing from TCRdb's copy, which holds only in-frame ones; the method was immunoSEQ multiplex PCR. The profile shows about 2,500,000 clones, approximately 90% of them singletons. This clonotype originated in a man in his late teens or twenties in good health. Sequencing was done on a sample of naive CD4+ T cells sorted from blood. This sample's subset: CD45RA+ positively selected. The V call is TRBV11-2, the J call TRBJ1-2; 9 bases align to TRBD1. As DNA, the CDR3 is TGTGCCAGCAGCCGCCTGACCGGGACAGGGAGCTACACCTTC. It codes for CASSRLTGTGSYTF.